This TCR beta chain was identified in a study of blood T cell repertoires in COVID-19. The protocol was immunoSEQ multiplex PCR, while the TCRdb copy is restricted to in-frame clones and leaves out a portion. The sample lists roughly 380,000 clones, approximately 80% occurring once. In germline, CDR1 is SGHAT, CDR2 FQNNGV. The CDR3 spans 11 residues. The V end lost 5 bases, the J end lost 6 bases, and 8 bases lay between the germline ends. This receptor was identified in a human donor with acute or convalescent COVID-19. The donor label of this sample is uncertain. The specimen was peripheral blood. The genes are TRBV11-2 and TRBJ2-7; D is ambiguous. The CDR3 is CASSTVAEQYF. The CDR3 bases are TGTGCCAGCAGCACCGTAGCCGAGCAGTACTTC.